The rows below give T cell receptor beta chains drawn from one sample of a study of T cell clonotyping in hematopoietic cell transplantation. Some clones are missing from TCRdb's copy, which holds only in-frame ones; the method was immunoSEQ multiplex PCR. The table records more than 9,500 clones, around 93% of them present only once. Sequencing input: peripheral blood mononuclear cells. The receptors shown here come from a woman in her 50s in good health. Some clones in this sample may be carry-over from other donors' samples. The CDR3 runs from the conserved cysteine through the conserved F or W. The D gene is left open where the match is weak. The listing skips clone size in some rows; elsewhere it reads once, few, many or a size class.

v_call: TRBV11-2
clone_size: .
d_call: .
j_call: TRBJ2-7
cdr3_nt: TGTGCCAGCAGCTTTTCCCTTTACGAGCAGTACTTC
cdr3_aa: CASSFSLYEQYF

v_call: TRBV7-2
clone_size: .
d_call: TRBD2
j_call: TRBJ2-3
cdr3_nt: TGTGCCAGCAGCCGAACCAACGGACTAGCGGGGGGGACGCAGTATTTT
cdr3_aa: CASSRTNGLAGGTQYF

v_call: TRBV4-3
clone_size: .
d_call: TRBD1
j_call: TRBJ1-4
cdr3_nt: TGCGCCAGCAGCCAAGTAGGGGGCGTACATGAAAAACTGTTTTTT
cdr3_aa: CASSQVGGVHEKLFF

v_call: TRBV5-6
clone_size: .
d_call: TRBD2
j_call: TRBJ2-5
cdr3_nt: TGTGCCAGCAGCTCCCCTGGCGGGGGGGCCTCGGAGACCCAGTACTTC
cdr3_aa: CASSSPGGGASETQYF

v_call: TRBV5-4
clone_size: .
d_call: .
j_call: TRBJ1-2
cdr3_nt: TGTGCCAGCAGCTTGGACAGGGTCAGTGGCTACACCTTC
cdr3_aa: CASSLDRVSGYTF

v_call: TRBV5-1
clone_size: .
d_call: TRBD1
j_call: TRBJ1-1
cdr3_nt: TGCGCCAGCAGCCCCGGGACAGGGGGGAACACTGAAGCTTTCTTT
cdr3_aa: CASSPGTGGNTEAFF

v_call: TRBV21-1
clone_size: .
d_call: .
j_call: TRBJ2-3
cdr3_nt: TGTGCCAGCAGCAAACCCTGGGAGCGGGGGCGAAATACTGCCTACACAGATACGCAGTATTTT
cdr3_aa: CASSKPWERGRNTAYTDTQYF

v_call: TRBV9
clone_size: .
d_call: .
j_call: TRBJ2-7
cdr3_nt: TGTGCCAGCAGCGTTAGTGCCGATTACGAGCAGTACTTC
cdr3_aa: CASSVSADYEQYF

v_call: TRBV5-1
clone_size: few
d_call: TRBD1
j_call: TRBJ2-3
cdr3_nt: TGCGCCAGCAGCCTCTCAGGACAGGGAGGAACAGATACGCAGTATTTT
cdr3_aa: CASSLSGQGGTDTQYF

v_call: TRBV4-3
clone_size: .
d_call: .
j_call: TRBJ2-2
cdr3_nt: TGCGCCAGCAGCCCCCAAGTCGTTCTGAACACCGGGGAGCTGTTTTTT
cdr3_aa: CASSPQVVLNTGELFF

v_call: TRBV6-6
clone_size: once
d_call: .
j_call: TRBJ1-1
cdr3_nt: TGTGCCAGCAGTTACTCGGGGGCAGCTGAAGCTTTCTTT
cdr3_aa: CASSYSGAAEAFF

v_call: TRBV5-5
clone_size: .
d_call: .
j_call: TRBJ1-1
cdr3_nt: TGTGCCAGCACCGCGCGGGCAGATCCTAGGAACACTGAAGCTTTCTTT
cdr3_aa: CASTARADPRNTEAFF

v_call: TRBV5-6
clone_size: .
d_call: .
j_call: TRBJ1-2
cdr3_nt: TGTGCCAGCAGCTCATCCGCCTTTTTGGGCACACCCTATGGCTACACCTTC
cdr3_aa: CASSSSAFLGTPYGYTF

v_call: TRBV5-1
clone_size: .
d_call: TRBD2
j_call: TRBJ2-3
cdr3_nt: TGCGCCAGCAGCTCAATGGTCCGGACTAGCGGGGGAGATACGCAGTATTTT
cdr3_aa: CASSSMVRTSGGDTQYF

v_call: TRBV5-1
clone_size: .
d_call: TRBD1
j_call: TRBJ1-2
cdr3_nt: TGCGCCAGCAGCATGGACAGGGGGCGCCCCCTCTATGGCTACACCTTC
cdr3_aa: CASSMDRGRPLYGYTF

v_call: TRBV4-1
clone_size: .
d_call: .
j_call: TRBJ1-3
cdr3_nt: TGCGCCAGCAGCCAAGACAGGAGCCCAGGAAACACCATATATTTT
cdr3_aa: CASSQDRSPGNTIYF

v_call: TRBV4-3
clone_size: .
d_call: TRBD1
j_call: TRBJ1-4
cdr3_nt: TGCGCCAGCAGCCAAGATCTTCGGGACAGGCATAATGAAAAACTGTTTTTT
cdr3_aa: CASSQDLRDRHNEKLFF

v_call: TRBV5-6
clone_size: .
d_call: .
j_call: TRBJ1-1
cdr3_nt: TGTGCCAGCAGCTTAGGGCCAGACATGAACACTGAAGCTTTCTTT
cdr3_aa: CASSLGPDMNTEAFF

v_call: TRBV11-2
clone_size: .
d_call: TRBD1
j_call: TRBJ2-3
cdr3_nt: TGTGCCAGCAGCTTAGATGTCAACGTGGGACAGAGCACAGATACGCAGTATTTT
cdr3_aa: CASSLDVNVGQSTDTQYF

v_call: TRBV29-1
clone_size: once
d_call: .
j_call: TRBJ2-7
cdr3_nt: TGCAGCGTTGGACACGGCTACGAGCAGTACTTC
cdr3_aa: CSVGHGYEQYF